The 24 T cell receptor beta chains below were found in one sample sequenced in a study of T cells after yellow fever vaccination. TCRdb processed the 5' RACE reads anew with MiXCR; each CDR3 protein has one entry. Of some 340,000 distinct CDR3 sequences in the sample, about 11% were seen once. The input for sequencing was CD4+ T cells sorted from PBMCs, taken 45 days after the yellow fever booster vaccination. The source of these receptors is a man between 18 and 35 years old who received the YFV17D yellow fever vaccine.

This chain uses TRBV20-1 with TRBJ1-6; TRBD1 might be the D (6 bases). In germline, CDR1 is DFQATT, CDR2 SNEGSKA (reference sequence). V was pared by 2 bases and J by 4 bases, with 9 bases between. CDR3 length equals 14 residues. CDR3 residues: CSARHREYNSPLHF. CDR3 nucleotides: TGCAGTGCTAGACACAGGGAGTATAATTCACCCCTCCACTTT.

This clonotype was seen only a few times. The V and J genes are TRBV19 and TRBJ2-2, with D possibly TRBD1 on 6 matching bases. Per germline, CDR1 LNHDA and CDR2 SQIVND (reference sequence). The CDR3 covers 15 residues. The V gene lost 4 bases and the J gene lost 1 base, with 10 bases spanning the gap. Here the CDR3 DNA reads TGTGCCAGTAGTAAATTACAGGGGAACACCGGGGAGCTGTTTTTT. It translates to CASSKLQGNTGELFF.

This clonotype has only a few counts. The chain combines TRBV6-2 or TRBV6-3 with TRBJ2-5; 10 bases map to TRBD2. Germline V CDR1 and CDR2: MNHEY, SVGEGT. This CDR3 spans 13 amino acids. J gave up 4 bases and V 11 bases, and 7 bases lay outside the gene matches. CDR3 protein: CAHRTSGTETQYF. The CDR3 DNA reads TGTGCCCACCGGACTAGCGGTACAGAGACCCAGTACTTC.

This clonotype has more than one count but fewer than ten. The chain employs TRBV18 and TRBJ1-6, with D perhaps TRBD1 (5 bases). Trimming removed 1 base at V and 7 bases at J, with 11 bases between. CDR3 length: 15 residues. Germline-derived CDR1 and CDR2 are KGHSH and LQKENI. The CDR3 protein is CASSPQGPGNSPLHF. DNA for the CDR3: TGTGCCAGCTCACCACAGGGGCCTGGGAATTCACCCCTCCACTTT.

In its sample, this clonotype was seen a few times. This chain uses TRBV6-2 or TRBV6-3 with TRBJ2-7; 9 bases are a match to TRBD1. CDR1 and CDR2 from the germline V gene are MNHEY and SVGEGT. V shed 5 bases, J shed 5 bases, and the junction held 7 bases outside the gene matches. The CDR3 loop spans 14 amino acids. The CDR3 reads CASSGTGRGNEQYV. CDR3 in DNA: TGTGCCAGCAGTGGGACAGGGCGGGGGAACGAGCAGTACGTC.

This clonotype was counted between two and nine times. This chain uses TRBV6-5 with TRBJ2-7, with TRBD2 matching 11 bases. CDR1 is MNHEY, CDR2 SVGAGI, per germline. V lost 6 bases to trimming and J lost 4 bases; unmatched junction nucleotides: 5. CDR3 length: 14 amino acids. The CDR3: CASRGSGGGYEQYF. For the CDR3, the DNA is TGTGCCAGCAGAGGTAGCGGGGGGGGTTACGAGCAGTACTTC.

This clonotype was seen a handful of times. The DNA of the CDR3 is TGTGCCAGCAGTCCTCTACAGGGGGCCCAAGAGACCCAGTACTTC. Encoded protein: CASSPLQGAQETQYF. V and J are TRBV28 and TRBJ2-5; 9 bases are a match to TRBD1. V lost 5 bases, J lost 1 base, and 5 bases stayed unmatched. Germline values: CDR1 MDHEN, CDR2 SYDVKM. The CDR3 consists of 15 residues.

This CDR3 reads CASSLDGTDYGYTF. CDR3 nucleotides: TGTGCCAGCAGCTTAGATGGGACAGACTATGGCTACACCTTC. The chain carries TRBV7-2 and TRBJ1-2; 7 positions agree with TRBD1. The CDR3 contains 14 residues. Trimming took 1 base from V and 3 from J; bases not matched to a gene: 2. Germline V gives CDR1 SGHTA, CDR2 FQGNSA.

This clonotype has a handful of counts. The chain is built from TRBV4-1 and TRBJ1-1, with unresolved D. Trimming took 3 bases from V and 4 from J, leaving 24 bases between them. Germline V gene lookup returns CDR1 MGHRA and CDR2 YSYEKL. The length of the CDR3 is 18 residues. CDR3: CASSQPPGFVLGVTEAFF. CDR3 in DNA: TGCGCCAGCAGCCAGCCCCCGGGTTTCGTCCTTGGAGTCACTGAAGCTTTCTTT.

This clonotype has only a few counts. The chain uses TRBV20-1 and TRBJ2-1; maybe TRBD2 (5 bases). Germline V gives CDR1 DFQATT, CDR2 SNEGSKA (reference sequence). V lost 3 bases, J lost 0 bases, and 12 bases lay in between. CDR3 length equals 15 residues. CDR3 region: CSASHGLSSYNEQFF. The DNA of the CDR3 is TGCAGTGCTAGTCACGGACTGAGCTCCTACAATGAGCAGTTCTTC.

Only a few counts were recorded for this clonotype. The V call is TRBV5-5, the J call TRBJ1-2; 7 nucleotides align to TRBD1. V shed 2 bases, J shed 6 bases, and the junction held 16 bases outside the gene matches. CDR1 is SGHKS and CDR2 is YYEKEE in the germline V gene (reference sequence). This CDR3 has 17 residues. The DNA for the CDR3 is TGTGCCAGCAGCTTAAGCGTACAGGGGTTTTCGGTGAATGGCTACACCTTC. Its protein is CASSLSVQGFSVNGYTF.

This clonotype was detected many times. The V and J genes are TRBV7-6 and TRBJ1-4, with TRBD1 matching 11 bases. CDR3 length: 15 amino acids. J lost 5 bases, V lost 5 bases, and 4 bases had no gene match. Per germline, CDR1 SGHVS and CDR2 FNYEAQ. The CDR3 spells CASSPWTGGNEKLFF. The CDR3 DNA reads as TGTGCCAGCAGCCCGTGGACAGGGGGCAATGAAAAACTGTTTTTT.

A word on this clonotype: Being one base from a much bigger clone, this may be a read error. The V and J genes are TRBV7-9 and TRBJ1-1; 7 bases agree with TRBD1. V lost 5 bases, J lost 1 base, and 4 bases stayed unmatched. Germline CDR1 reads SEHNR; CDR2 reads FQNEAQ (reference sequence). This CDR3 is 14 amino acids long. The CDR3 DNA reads TGTGCCAGCAGCGTCGGACAGGCGAACACTGAAGCTTTCTTT. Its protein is CASSVGQANTEAFF.

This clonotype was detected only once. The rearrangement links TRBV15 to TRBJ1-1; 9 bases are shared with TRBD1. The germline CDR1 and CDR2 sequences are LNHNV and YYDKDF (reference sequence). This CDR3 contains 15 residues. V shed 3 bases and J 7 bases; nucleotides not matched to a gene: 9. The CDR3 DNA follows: TGTGCCACCAGCAGTGCGGGACAGGGATTAGGTGAAGCTTTCTTT. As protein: CATSSAGQGLGEAFF.

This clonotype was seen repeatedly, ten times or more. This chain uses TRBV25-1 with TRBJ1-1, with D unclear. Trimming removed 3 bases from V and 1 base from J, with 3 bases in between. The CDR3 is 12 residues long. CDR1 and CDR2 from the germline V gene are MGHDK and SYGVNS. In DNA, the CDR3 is TGTGCCAGCAGTGAGCCGAACACTGAAGCTTTCTTT. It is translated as CASSEPNTEAFF. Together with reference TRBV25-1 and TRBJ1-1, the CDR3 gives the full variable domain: EADIYQTPRYLVIGTGKKITLECSQTMGHDKMYWYQQDPGMELHLIHYSYGVNSTEKGDLSSESTVSRIRTEHFPLTLESARPSHTSQYLCASSEPNTEAFFGQGTRLTVV.

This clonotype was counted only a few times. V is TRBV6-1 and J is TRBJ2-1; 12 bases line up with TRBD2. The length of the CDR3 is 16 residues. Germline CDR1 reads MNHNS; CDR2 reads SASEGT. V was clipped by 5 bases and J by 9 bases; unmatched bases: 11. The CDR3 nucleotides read TGTGCCAGCAGTAGGGGACTAGCGGGCGGGAATGGTGAGCAGTTCTTC. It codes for CASSRGLAGGNGEQFF.

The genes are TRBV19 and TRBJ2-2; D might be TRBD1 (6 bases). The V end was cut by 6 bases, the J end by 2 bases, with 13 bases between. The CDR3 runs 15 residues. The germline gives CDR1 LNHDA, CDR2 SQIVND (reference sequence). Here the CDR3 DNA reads TGTGCCAGTAGACCCTACAGGGCTAACACCGGGGAGCTGTTTTTT. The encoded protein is CASRPYRANTGELFF. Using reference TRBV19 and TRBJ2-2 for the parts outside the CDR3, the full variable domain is DGGITQSPKYLFRKEGQNVTLSCEQNLNHDAMYWYRQDPGQGLRLIYYSQIVNDFQKGDIAEGYSVSREKKESFPLTVTSAQKNPTAFYLCASRPYRANTGELFFGEGSRLTVL.

Here the CDR3 DNA reads TGTGCCAGCAGCTTATCGGGTAGCCCGACAGGGCAAGAGACCCAGTACTTC. Protein: CASSLSGSPTGQETQYF. The chain links TRBV5-5 to TRBJ2-5; 7 bases fit TRBD1. This CDR3 has 17 amino acids. Trimming cost V 2 bases and J 2 bases; bases outside gene matches: 12. CDR1 and CDR2 (germline): SGHKS, YYEKEE (reference sequence).

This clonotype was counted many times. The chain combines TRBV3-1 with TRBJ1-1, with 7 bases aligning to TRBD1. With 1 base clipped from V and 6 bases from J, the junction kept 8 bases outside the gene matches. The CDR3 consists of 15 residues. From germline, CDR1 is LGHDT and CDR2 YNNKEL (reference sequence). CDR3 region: CASSQVRQGTPEAFF. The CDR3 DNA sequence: TGTGCCAGCAGCCAAGTGAGACAGGGTACCCCTGAAGCTTTCTTT.

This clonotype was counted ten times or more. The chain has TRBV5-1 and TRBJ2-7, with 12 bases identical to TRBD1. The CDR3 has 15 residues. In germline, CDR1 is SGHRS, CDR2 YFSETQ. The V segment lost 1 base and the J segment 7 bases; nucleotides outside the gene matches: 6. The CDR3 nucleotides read TGCGCCAGCAGCTTGACCGGGACAGGGGGCGATGAGCAGTACTTC. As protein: CASSLTGTGGDEQYF.

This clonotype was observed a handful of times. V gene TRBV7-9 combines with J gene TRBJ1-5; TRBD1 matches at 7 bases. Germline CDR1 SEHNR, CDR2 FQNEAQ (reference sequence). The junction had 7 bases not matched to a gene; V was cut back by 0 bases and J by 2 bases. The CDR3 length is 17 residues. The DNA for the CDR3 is TGTGCCAGCAGCTTAGCCGGGACAGTCCGAGGCAATCAGCCCCAGCATTTT. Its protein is CASSLAGTVRGNQPQHF.

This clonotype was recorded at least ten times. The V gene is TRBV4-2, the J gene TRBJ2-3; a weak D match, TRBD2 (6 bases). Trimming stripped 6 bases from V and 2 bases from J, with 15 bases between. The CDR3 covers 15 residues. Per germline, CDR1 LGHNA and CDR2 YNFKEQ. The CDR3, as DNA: TGTGCCAGCAGGCCAGTAGCGGAGCCCACAGATACGCAGTATTTT. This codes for CASRPVAEPTDTQYF.

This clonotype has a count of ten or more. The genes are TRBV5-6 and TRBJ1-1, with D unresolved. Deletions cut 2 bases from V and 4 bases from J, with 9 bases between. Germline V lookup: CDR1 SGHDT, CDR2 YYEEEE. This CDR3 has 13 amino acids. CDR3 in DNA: TGTGCCAGCAGCTTTTCTGAAGGCACTGAAGCTTTCTTT. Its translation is CASSFSEGTEAFF.

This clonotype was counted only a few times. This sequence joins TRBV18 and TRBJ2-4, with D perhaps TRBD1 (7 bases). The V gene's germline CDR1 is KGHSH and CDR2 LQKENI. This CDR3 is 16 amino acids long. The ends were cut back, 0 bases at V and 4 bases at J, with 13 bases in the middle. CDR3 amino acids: CASSPPGGGPKNIQYF. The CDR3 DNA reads TGTGCCAGCTCACCACCTGGAGGGGGCCCGAAAAACATTCAGTACTTC.